This note documents a single T cell receptor (beta chain) sequence. CDR3 length: 18 residues. V lost 0 bases to trimming and J lost 1 base; unmatched junction nucleotides: 9. Germline V gene lookup returns CDR1 SGHRS and CDR2 YFSETQ. Assay: immunoSEQ multiplex PCR; the TCRdb copy retains only in-frame clones and omits some. The sample consists of more than 55,000 clones, roughly nine tenths of them appearing once. This sample is drawn from a study of technical replicates of blood from several donors. The receptor was derived from a human donor in good health. Some clones in this sample may be carry-over from other donors' samples. What was sequenced was PBMCs. The chain links TRBV5-1 to TRBJ2-5; TRBD2 aligns across 10 bases. Here the CDR3 reads CASSLVPSGGGSQETQYF. The CDR3 DNA reads TGCGCCAGCAGCTTGGTTCCTAGCGGGGGCGGTTCCCAAGAGACCCAGTACTTC.